This T cell receptor (beta chain) was found in a study of T cell responses to AZD1222 COVID-19 vaccine. CDR3 size: 13 residues. Germline-derived CDR1 and CDR2 are WSHSY and SAAADI. V was trimmed by 6 bases and J by 3 bases, leaving 12 bases between them. On this clone: What it binds is unknown.

Study-level findings and limits: Baseline seropositives among AZD1222 recipients totaled only 5 to 7. The repertoires were collected only after the peak T cell response. Two doses of AZD1222 preceded a rise in Spike-specific TCR breadth and depth. Among the donors, most were white British and more were female, and clonal diversity was possibly underestimated.

The table came from immunoSEQ multiplex PCR; TCRdb's copy has only in-frame clones and leaves some out. The data contain some 120,000 clones, around 84% of them seen just once; the ten biggest clones take up more than 10%. The input for sequencing was peripheral blood, taken on day 0 of AZD1222 vaccination. J is TRBJ2-7 and V is TRBV10-2, with D possibly being TRBD2 (5 bases). The receptor comes from an adult in good health. CDR3 region: CASRDFGIYEQYF. The CDR3 DNA follows: TGCGCCAGCAGAGACTTCGGGATCTACGAGCAGTACTTC.